This entry concerns a single TCR beta chain. These data are taken from a study of blood T cell repertoires in COVID-19. Study as a whole: The United States, Italy and Spain were the sources of the acute and convalescent COVID-19 samples. Sample material is recorded as cDNA or gDNA derived from T cells, B-cell-depleted T cells, or PBMCs.

Methods used by the authors: Amplification of reference gene primers provided the estimated nucleated cell counts. Profiling relied on immunoSEQ multiplex PCR, and the TCRdb table lists in-frame clones only, not all of them. From that table come the V and J calls and clone size; the DNA was used to work out D and trimming. The sample gives more than 300,000 clones, about 84% of which show up once; under 2% is in the top ten. The junction had 6 bases not matched to a gene; V was cut back by 5 bases and J by 0 bases. The germline V gene encodes CDR1 SGHVS and CDR2 FNYEAQ. This CDR3 comprises 15 residues.

The sequenced material came from peripheral blood. The sequence derives from a woman aged 50 to 60 with acute or convalescent COVID-19. The V gene is TRBV7-6, the J gene TRBJ2-7; TRBD2 agrees at 8 bases. The CDR3, as DNA: TGTGCCAGCAGCCTCCTACTAGCGGACTCCTACGAGCAGTACTTC. Translated, it gives CASSLLLADSYEQYF. Full variable domain (missing parts from reference TRBV7-6 and TRBJ2-7): GAGVSQSPRYKVTKRGQDVALRCDPISGHVSLYWYRQALGQGPEFLTYFNYEAQQDKSGLPNDRFSAERPEGSISTLTIQRTEQRDSAMYRCASSLLLADSYEQYFGPGTRLTVT.